The 2 T cell receptor beta chains in this list originate from one sample, sequenced in a study of shared clonotypes between healthy human individuals. The repertoire was sequenced with immunoSEQ multiplex PCR; TCRdb's copy has only in-frame clones and lacks some. The sample carries nearly 1,000,000 clones, 76% recorded once. The sample taken for sequencing was memory CD4+ T cells sorted from blood. Subset given: CD45RA-negative fraction. These receptors were collected from a man aged 18 to 30 in good health.

The chain carries TRBV11-2 and TRBJ2-7; the D call may be TRBD1 or TRBD2 (5 bases each). V was clipped by 3 bases and J by 4 bases, with 10 bases between them. The germline V gene has CDR1 SGHAT and CDR2 FQNNGV. The CDR3 has 13 residues. The CDR3 loop reads CASSLGERYEQYF. The CDR3 coding sequence is TGTGCCAGCAGCTTGGGGGAGCGGTACGAGCAGTACTTC.

The table lists this clone with a few counts. The chain couples TRBV14 to TRBJ2-7, with D unresolved. With 6 bases removed from V and 4 bases from J, the gap between germline ends came to 22 bases. Germline V lookup: CDR1 SGHDN, CDR2 FVKESK. The CDR3 covers 16 residues. CDR3 sequence reads: CASSLITPWGIYEQYF. The DNA of the CDR3 is TGTGCCAGCAGTCTTATCACACCCTGGGGTATTTACGAGCAGTACTTC.